This is a list of T cell receptor beta chains from one sample in a study of cytomegalovirus exposure and HLA in healthy donors. Assay used: immunoSEQ multiplex PCR; TCRdb lists only in-frame clones, some missing. The sample shows under 200,000 clones, roughly 70% of them seen only once. Sequenced input: PBMCs. These receptor sequences come from a woman aged 18 to 35 in good health and CMV-seropositive. Each CDR3 is given with its conserved first and last residue. D genes are given only for firm matches. Rows may omit the clone size; those that give it use once, few, many or a size class.

TRBJ2-2 15 TRBV7-9 NA NA CASSPRQANTGELFF TGTGCCAGCAGCCCCCGACAGGCGAACACCGGGGAGCTGTTTTTT
TRBJ1-1 17 TRBV7-2 NA NA CASSLAGKGSMNTEAFF TGTGCCAGCAGCTTAGCAGGCAAAGGGAGCATGAACACTGAAGCTTTCTTT
TRBJ1-5 13 TRBV4-3 NA NA CASSQDRGQPQHF TGCGCCAGCAGCCAAGACAGGGGACAGCCCCAGCATTTT
TRBJ2-5 15 TRBV7-9 NA NA CASSLYRGAGETQYF TGTGCCAGCAGCTTATATCGGGGGGCGGGAGAGACCCAGTACTTC
TRBJ1-1 16 TRBV4-3 NA NA CASSQDGAGMNTEAFF TGCGCCAGCAGCCAAGATGGAGCAGGGATGAACACTGAAGCTTTCTTT
TRBJ2-7 20 TRBV10-2 TRBD2 NA CASSEGIGLAGGPFSYEQYF TGCGCCAGCAGTGAGGGGATCGGGCTAGCGGGGGGGCCCTTCTCCTACGAGCAGTACTTC
TRBJ2-2 15 TRBV28 TRBD2 NA CASVQRGAITGELFF TGTGCCAGCGTTCAGCGGGGGGCTATCACCGGGGAGCTGTTTTTT
TRBJ2-1 13 TRBV4-2 NA few CASSHPRDNEQFF TGTGCCAGCAGCCATCCCCGAGACAATGAGCAGTTCTTC
TRBJ2-1 17 TRBV5-1 TRBD2 NA CASSLTTIAGGPDEQFF TGCGCCAGCAGCTTAACCACAATAGCGGGGGGGCCAGATGAGCAGTTCTTC
TRBJ1-5 15 TRBV6-1 TRBD1 NA CASRQQGEESQPQHF TGTGCCAGCAGACAACAGGGGGAAGAAAGTCAGCCCCAGCATTTT
TRBJ1-2 13 TRBV5-6 NA NA CASSLGREDGYTF TGTGCCAGCAGCTTGGGCAGGGAAGATGGCTACACCTTC
TRBJ2-7 16 TRBV4-3 TRBD1 NA CASSQSVDRGTGEQYF TGCGCCAGCAGCCAATCGGTTGACAGGGGAACTGGCGAGCAGTACTTC
TRBJ1-6 15 TRBV5-1 NA few CASSFSRQRNSPLHF TGCGCCAGCAGCTTCTCAAGACAGCGTAATTCACCCCTCCACTTT
TRBJ1-1 13 TRBV19 TRBD1 once CASGQGGYVEAFF TGTGCCAGCGGACAGGGAGGTTATGTTGAAGCTTTCTTT
TRBJ1-1 13 TRBV7-3 TRBD1 NA CASSLGTVTEAFF TGTGCCAGCAGCCTCGGGACAGTAACTGAAGCTTTCTTT
TRBJ1-1 11 TRBV10-3 TRBD1 NA CASGQVSEAFF TGTGCCAGCGGACAGGTTTCTGAAGCTTTCTTT
TRBJ2-7 15 TRBV9 TRBD2 NA CASSGGLAGPLEQYF TGTGCCAGCAGTGGGGGACTAGCGGGGCCCCTCGAGCAGTACTTC
TRBJ2-3 15 TRBV28 TRBD1 NA CASSRQGTIADTQYF TGTGCCAGCAGCCGACAGGGTACTATCGCAGATACGCAGTATTTT
TRBJ2-7 13 TRBV5-1 NA NA CASSVGDSSEQYF TGCGCCAGCAGCGTGGGGGACTCGAGCGAGCAGTACTTC
TRBJ2-2 13 TRBV6-1 NA NA CASSVQGGGELFF TGTGCCAGCAGTGTCCAGGGGGGCGGGGAGCTGTTTTTT
TRBJ2-2 18 TRBV5-6 TRBD2 NA CASHPRLAGVANTGELFF TGTGCCAGCCATCCGCGACTAGCGGGTGTCGCGAACACCGGGGAGCTGTTTTTT
TRBJ2-2 15 TRBV27 NA NA CASSRTTSNTGELFF TGTGCCAGCAGTCGGACTACCTCGAACACCGGGGAGCTGTTTTTT
TRBJ2-7 15 TRBV6-5 NA NA CASSYSTGTTYEQYF TGTGCCAGCAGTTATTCCACAGGAACTACCTACGAGCAGTACTTC
TRBJ1-1 14 TRBV6-4 NA NA CASSAPGRDTEAFF TGTGCCAGCAGTGCTCCGGGAAGGGACACTGAAGCTTTCTTT
TRBJ2-7 15 TRBV19 NA NA CASRARGESTYEQYF TGTGCCAGTAGAGCCAGGGGTGAGTCTACCTACGAGCAGTACTTC
TRBJ2-1 13 TRBV6-1 NA NA CASVPRQFNEQFF TGTGCCAGCGTGCCCAGACAGTTCAATGAGCAGTTCTTC